Given below is one T cell receptor (beta chain) in context. The record originates from a study of T cell repertoires in cytomegalovirus infection. The CDR3 has 16 amino acids. Germline assignment: CDR1 DFQATT and CDR2 SNEGSKA (reference sequence). V lost 5 bases and J lost 2; bases outside the gene matches: 13. TCRdb analysed the reads with MiXCR anew, one entry per CDR3 protein. The data contain fewer than 300,000 distinct CDR3 sequences, roughly 23% of them singletons. The sample consisted of PBMCs. The sequence came from a human donor in good health (CMV status not recorded). Some clones in this sample may be carry-over from other donors' samples. The chain uses TRBV20-1 and TRBJ2-5; 8 bases are a match to TRBD2. Here the CDR3 reads CSAPDWREVMQETQYF. The CDR3 coding sequence is TGCAGTGCTCCAGACTGGCGGGAGGTGATGCAAGAGACCCAGTACTTC.